This T cell receptor beta chain appears in the sequencing data of a study of Tregs in tolerant kidney transplant recipients. In the study overall: The nonmyeloablative bone marrow transplants came from related graft donors, with transient mixed chimerism. Study results and limitations: Findings come from small patient numbers and require larger validation. Biological reproducibility was not directly addressed, but technical replication error appeared minimal.

Sequencing was performed with immunoSEQ multiplex PCR; in TCRdb, only in-frame clones are kept and a portion is missing. The listing contains tens of thousands of clones. V trimming: 4 bases; J trimming: 5 bases; junction bases outside the gene matches: 5. The germline V gene has CDR1 DFQATT and CDR2 SNEGSKA (reference sequence). CDR3 length: 13 amino acids. Points on this clone: Its antigen remains unidentified. The read ends 3 residues shy of where the CDR3 ends; the end is completed using the germline J gene.

The material sequenced was CD4+ T cells from blood, taken before the transplant. The clonotype originates from a human donor who received a combined kidney and bone marrow transplant. V and J are TRBV20-1 and TRBJ2-1; 7 nucleotides align to TRBD1. The CDR3 reads CSATPGQNNEQFF. Incomplete CDR3 DNA: TGCAGTGCTACTCCGGGACAGAACAATGAG.